The next 4 T cell receptor beta chains were all read from a single sample in a study of beta chain features in type 1 diabetes. Overall study findings and caveats: Shortening that was moderate but significant affected the TCRB CDR3s of Type 1 diabetes patients in all four CD4+ subsets.

No antigen has been identified for these receptors. All of the isolated RNA was reverse transcribed, so expressed TCRB transcripts were sequenced. Repertoires were generated with immunoSEQ multiplex PCR, while TCRdb's copy carries only in-frame clones and drops some. This table has 300,000 to 350,000 clones, 7% to 10% appearing once. The sample was central memory CD4+ T cells from blood. The source is a man aged 30 to 39 with type 1 diabetes.

The CDR3 DNA is TGCAGCGTTGAAGAAAGTAGGGGAATCTATACGCAGTATTTT. It specifies CSVEESRGIYTQYF. The J gene is TRBJ2-3, the V gene TRBV29-1; possibly TRBD1 for D (5 bases). Germline loops: CDR1 SQVTM, CDR2 ANQGSEA. V was shortened by 0 bases and J by 7 bases, with 14 bases between the two germline ends. This CDR3 has 14 amino acids.

This clone has just a few counts. V gene TRBV4-1 combines with J gene TRBJ1-2; weak D call: TRBD1 (5 bases). The CDR3 loop spans 17 amino acids. With 0 bases removed from V and 5 bases from J, the gap between germline ends came to 19 bases. The V gene's germline CDR1 is MGHRA and CDR2 YSYEKL. Written as DNA, the CDR3 is TGCGCCAGCAGCCAAGATAGGTCCGGGGGGTATCTTTATGGCTACACCTTC. Its protein product is CASSQDRSGGYLYGYTF.

This clone has a handful of counts. V usage is TRBV5-1 and J usage is TRBJ1-2; D remains unclear. The CDR3 length is 16 residues. Germline-derived CDR1 and CDR2 are SGHRS and YFSETQ. Trimming cost V 0 bases and J 0 bases, with 12 bases left between them. CDR3 sequence reads: CASSLEFGQANYGYTF. The CDR3 nucleotides read TGCGCCAGCAGCTTGGAATTCGGGCAGGCTAACTATGGCTACACCTTC. The entire variable domain, with the rest obtained from reference TRBV5-1 and TRBJ1-2, is as follows: KAGVTQTPRYLIKTRGQQVTLSCSPISGHRSVSWYQQTPGQGLQFLFEYFSETQRNKGNFPGRFSGRQFSNSRSEMNVSTLELGDSALYLCASSLEFGQANYGYTFGSGTRLTVV.

The CDR3 DNA reads TGTGCCACCCAAGGACAGATCGGGATAGGTTACGAGCAGTACTTC. Protein sequence: CATQGQIGIGYEQYF. V is TRBV7-8 and J is TRBJ2-7; the D gene is possibly TRBD1 (6 bases). The V end lost 10 bases, the J end lost 4 bases, and 23 bases lay between the germline ends. CDR3 size: 15 residues. The germline V gene encodes CDR1 SGHVS and CDR2 FQNEAQ.